This paragraph covers one T cell receptor (beta chain) sequence. The sample belongs to a study of blood T cells in healthy people across ages. Turning to the study itself: Template switching recovered approximately one barcoded beta molecule for every two T cells.

The V and J ends lost 6 bases and 4 bases respectively, with 15 bases between them. This CDR3 region has 14 residues. Each donor had about 9.6 milliliters of peripheral blood drawn. Next came a second PCR, run for about 7 to 12 cycles, which used a sample-barcoded 5' primer along with a J-beta primer mix. CDR3-containing paired-end reads numbering at least 2.5 million came from each sample. Using its own MiXCR run on the 5' RACE reads, TCRdb lists one record per CDR3 protein. The repertoire consists of about 750,000 distinct CDR3 sequences, with roughly 50% occurring once and the leading ten covering approximately 40%.

The receptor was isolated from a man aged 80 or over in good health. The chain recombines TRBV12-3 or TRBV12-4 with TRBJ2-5; D perhaps matches TRBD2 (5 bases). The sequencing input was blood. The CDR3 region is CASRPEGPRETQYF. For the CDR3, the DNA is TGTGCCAGCAGACCAGAGGGCCCACGAGAGACCCAGTACTTC.